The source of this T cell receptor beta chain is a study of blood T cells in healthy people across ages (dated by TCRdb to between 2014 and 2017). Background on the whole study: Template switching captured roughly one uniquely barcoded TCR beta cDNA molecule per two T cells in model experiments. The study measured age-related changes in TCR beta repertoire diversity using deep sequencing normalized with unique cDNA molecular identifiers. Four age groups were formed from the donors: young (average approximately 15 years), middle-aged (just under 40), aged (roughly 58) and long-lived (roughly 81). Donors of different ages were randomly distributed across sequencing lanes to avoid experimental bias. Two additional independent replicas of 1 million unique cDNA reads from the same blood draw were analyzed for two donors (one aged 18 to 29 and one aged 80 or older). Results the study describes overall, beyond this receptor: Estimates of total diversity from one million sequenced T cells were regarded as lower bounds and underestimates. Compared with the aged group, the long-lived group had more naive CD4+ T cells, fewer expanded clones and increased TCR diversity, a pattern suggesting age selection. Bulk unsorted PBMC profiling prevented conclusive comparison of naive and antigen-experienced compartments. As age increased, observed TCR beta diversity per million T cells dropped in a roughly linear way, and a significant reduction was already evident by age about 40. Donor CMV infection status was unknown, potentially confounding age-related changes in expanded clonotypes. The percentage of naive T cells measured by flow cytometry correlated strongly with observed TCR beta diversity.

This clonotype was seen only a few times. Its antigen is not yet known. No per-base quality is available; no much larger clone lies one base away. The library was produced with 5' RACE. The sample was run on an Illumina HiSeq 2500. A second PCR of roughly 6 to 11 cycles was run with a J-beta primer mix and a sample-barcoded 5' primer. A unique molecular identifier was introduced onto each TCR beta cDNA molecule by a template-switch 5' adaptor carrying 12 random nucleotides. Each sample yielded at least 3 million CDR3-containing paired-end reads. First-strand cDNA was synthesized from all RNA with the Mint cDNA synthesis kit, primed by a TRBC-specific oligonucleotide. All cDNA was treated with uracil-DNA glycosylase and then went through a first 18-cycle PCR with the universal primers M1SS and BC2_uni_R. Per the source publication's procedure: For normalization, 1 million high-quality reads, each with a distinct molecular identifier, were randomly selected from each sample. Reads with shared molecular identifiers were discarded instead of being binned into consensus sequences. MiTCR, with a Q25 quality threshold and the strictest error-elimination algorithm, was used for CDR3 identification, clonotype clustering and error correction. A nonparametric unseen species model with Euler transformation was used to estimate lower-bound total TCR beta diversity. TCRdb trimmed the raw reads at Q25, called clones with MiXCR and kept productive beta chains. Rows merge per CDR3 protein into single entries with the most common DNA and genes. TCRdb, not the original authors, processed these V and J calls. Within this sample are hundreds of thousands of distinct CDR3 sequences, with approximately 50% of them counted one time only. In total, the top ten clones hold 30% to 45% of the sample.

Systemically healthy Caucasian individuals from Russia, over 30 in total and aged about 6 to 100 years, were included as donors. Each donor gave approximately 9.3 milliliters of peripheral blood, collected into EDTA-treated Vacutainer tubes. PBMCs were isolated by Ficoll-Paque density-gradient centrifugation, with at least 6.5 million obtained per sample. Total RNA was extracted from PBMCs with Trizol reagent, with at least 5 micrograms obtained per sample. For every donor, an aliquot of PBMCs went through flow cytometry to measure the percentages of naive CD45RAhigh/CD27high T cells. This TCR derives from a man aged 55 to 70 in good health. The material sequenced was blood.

For the CDR3, the sequence is CASGTGLADNEQFF. The DNA sequence is as follows: TGCGCCAGCGGCACGGGACTAGCGGACAATGAGCAGTTCTTC. Recombination joined TRBV5-1 with TRBJ2-1; 11 bases in between match TRBD2. CDR1 and CDR2 are read off the germline V gene as SGHRS and YFSETQ. For this chain, trimming is 7 bases at the V end and 5 bases at the J end, and the number of junction bases without a gene match is 5. Its CDR3 holds 14 amino acids, cysteine through phenylalanine. Only the CDR3 part of the read is kept: 42 bases, read in frame from the first base. The CDR3, completed at both ends by the reference TRBV5-1 and TRBJ2-1 genes, gives the full variable domain KAGVTQTPRYLIKTRGQQVTLSCSPISGHRSVSWYQQTPGQGLQFLFEYFSETQRNKGNFPGRFSGRQFSNSRSEMNVSTLELGDSALYLCASGTGLADNEQFFGPGTRLTVL.